The 20 T cell receptor beta chains reported below all come from one sample, sequenced in a study of regulatory T cells in long-lasting Graves disease (dated by TCRdb to the early 2020s). In the paper's terms, the time point label means: newly diagnosed GD, antithyroid drugs for less than 3 months. RNA was extracted from PBMCs in TRIzol for both TCR sequencing and RNA sequencing. Libraries were made using multiplex PCR. Instrument on record: Illumina HiSeq 4000. TCR beta libraries were built with iRepertoire HTBI primers and Arm-PCR amplification of CDR3 regions. The public sequencing data were trimmed at Q25 with fastp and processed into clonotypes with MiXCR by TCRdb, which kept only in-frame beta chains. Every distinct CDR3 protein forms one entry, paired with its most common genes and DNA. The sample table holds roughly 500,000 distinct CDR3 sequences, of which about 14% were seen once. Roughly 10% of the sample goes to the ten largest clones.

This same sample was also taken into another study, of T cells in Graves' hyperthyroidism and ophthalmopathy.

Sequenced material: peripheral blood mononuclear cells (PBMCs), taken at new diagnosis, from a patient treated with antithyroid drugs. The receptors derive from a man aged 25 to 40 with Graves disease. Donor details come from another sample of the same person, matched by shared clones.

This chain links TRBV4-1 with TRBJ2-7; 7 bases fit TRBD2. The CDR3 is 19 amino acids. The V gene end was trimmed by 1 base and the J gene end by 2 bases; junction bases not matched to a gene: 17. The germline V gene has CDR1 MGHRA and CDR2 YSYEKL. The CDR3 DNA is TGCGCCAGCAGCCAAGGTCCGCCCCGGGGCGGGAGTTTTCCCTACGAGCAGTACTTC. It specifies CASSQGPPRGGSFPYEQYF.

This clonotype was counted many times. CDR3 protein: CSAPAGVNTEAFF. The CDR3, as DNA: TGCAGCGCCCCGGCGGGGGTAAACACTGAAGCTTTCTTT. The chain uses TRBV29-1 and TRBJ1-1, with D maybe TRBD1 (5 bases). The CDR3 covers 13 residues. Germline V gene sequence: CDR1 SQVTM, CDR2 ANQGSEA. Trimming shortened V by 7 bases and J by 2 bases, and 14 bases separated the two germline ends.

This clonotype was seen ten or more times. This CDR3 reads CASSASFEQYF. The CDR3 nucleotides read TGTGCCAGCAGTGCCTCTTTTGAGCAGTACTTC. V usage is TRBV12-3 or TRBV12-4 and J usage is TRBJ2-7; D is unclear. Trimming removed 5 bases from V and 7 bases from J, with 9 bases in between. The CDR3 sequence is 11 residues long.

This clonotype was seen many times. V gene TRBV20-1 combines with J gene TRBJ2-3; a weak D match, TRBD2 (5 bases). The CDR3 totals 14 residues. Trimming cost V 4 bases and J 0 bases, with 11 bases left between them. Germline V gene sequence: CDR1 DFQATT, CDR2 SNEGSKA (reference sequence). CDR3 protein: CSATPGGSTDTQYF. For the CDR3, the DNA is TGCAGTGCTACCCCGGGCGGGAGCACAGATACGCAGTATTTT.

This clonotype was detected ten times or more. The rearrangement joins TRBV20-1 to TRBJ1-1, with 10 bases aligning to TRBD1. Trimming took 5 bases from V and 2 from J; bases not matched to a gene: 5. This CDR3 is 14 amino acids long. The germline gives CDR1 DFQATT, CDR2 SNEGSKA (reference sequence). CDR3 DNA: TGCAGTGCTTCACGGGACAGGGGAAACACTGAAGCTTTCTTT. Its translation is CSASRDRGNTEAFF.

This clonotype was found many times. The rearrangement joins TRBV7-2 to TRBJ2-3; the D is unclear. CDR1 is SGHTA, CDR2 FQGNSA, per germline. Trimming cost V 5 bases and J 8 bases, with 8 bases left between them. The CDR3 is 11 amino acids. This CDR3 reads CASSRAPTQYF. The CDR3 region has the DNA TGTGCCAGCAGCCGAGCCCCTACGCAGTATTTT.

Points on this clonotype: A much larger clone sits a single nucleotide away, making a read error possible. The chain links TRBV3-1 to TRBJ2-7, with 11 bases matching TRBD2. This CDR3 is 14 amino acids long. Germline V gene data show CDR1 as LGHDT and CDR2 as YNNKEL (reference sequence). V trimming: 3 bases; J trimming: 3 bases; junction bases outside the gene matches: 1. The CDR3 spells CASSQTSGIYEQYF. For the CDR3, the DNA is TGTGCCAGCAGCCAGACTAGCGGGATCTACGAGCAGTACTTC.

The gene calls are TRBV6-1 and TRBJ2-4; 7 bases agree with TRBD2. The germline CDR1 and CDR2 sequences are MNHNS and SASEGT. With V trimmed by 6 bases and J by 13 bases, 6 bases remained unmatched. The CDR3 totals 11 residues. The CDR3 coding sequence is TGTGCCAGCAGCGATACGACTAGCCAGTACTTC. Translated, it gives CASSDTTSQYF.

This clonotype was detected many times. The chain combines TRBV2 with TRBJ2-7; TRBD2 matches at 11 bases. The V and J ends lost 4 bases and 2 bases, in that order; junction bases with no gene match: 7. CDR1 and CDR2 (germline): SNHLY, FYNNEI. The CDR3 runs to 16 residues. The CDR3 DNA sequence: TGTGCCAGCAGTGGGACTTCTAGCGGGAGGACCTACGAGCAGTACTTC. Its protein product is CASSGTSSGRTYEQYF.

About this clonotype itself: This may be a read error: a much more frequent sequence differs by one nucleotide. The chain combines TRBV10-3 with TRBJ2-1, with 8 bases lining up with TRBD2. This CDR3 comprises 15 residues. CDR1 and CDR2 (germline): ENHRY, SYGVKD. The trim removed 10 bases at V and 2 bases at J, leaving 10 bases unmatched. This chain's CDR3 is CATGSPGGPYNEQFF. In nucleotides, the CDR3 is TGTGCCACCGGATCGCCGGGGGGGCCCTACAATGAGCAGTTCTTC.

This clonotype was observed at least ten times. J is TRBJ1-1 and V is TRBV11-1; D call uncertain. Deletions cut 2 bases from V and 5 bases from J, with 15 bases between. The CDR3 is 15 amino acids. The V gene's germline CDR1 is SGHAT and CDR2 FQDESV (reference sequence). The CDR3 protein is CASSLRGGFETEAFF. The CDR3, as DNA: TGTGCCAGCAGCTTAAGAGGCGGGTTCGAGACTGAAGCTTTCTTT.

V usage is TRBV28 and J usage is TRBJ2-7; 16 bases fit TRBD2. CDR1 MDHEN and CDR2 SYDVKM come from the germline V gene. Losses at the gene ends were 3 bases for V and 4 bases for J; bases not matched to a gene: 3. CDR3 length: 16 amino acids. The CDR3 here is CASSFGTSGRGYEQYF. The CDR3 DNA reads as TGTGCCAGCAGTTTTGGGACTAGCGGGAGGGGGTACGAGCAGTACTTC.

This clonotype has a count of ten or more. This rearrangement joins TRBV12-3 or TRBV12-4 to TRBJ2-1, with no clear D. This CDR3 comprises 14 residues. V lost 3 bases to trimming and J lost 8 bases, with 14 bases between them. DNA for the CDR3: TGTGCCAGCAGTTTGGAAGGGTTTAGGGATGAGCAGTTCTTC. Translated: CASSLEGFRDEQFF.

Turning to this clonotype: A much larger clone lies a single base off, so this may be a read error. This chain joins TRBV7-2 and TRBJ2-7; tentatively, D is TRBD1 (6 bases). The ends were cut back, 5 bases at V and 3 bases at J, with 14 bases in the middle. CDR3 length: 14 amino acids. Looked up from germline, CDR1 is SGHTA and CDR2 is FQGNSA. In nucleotides, the CDR3 is TGTGCCAGCAGCAACCAGGACAGTCTCTACGAGCAGTACTTC. Its translation is CASSNQDSLYEQYF.

A word on this clonotype: A much more abundant neighbour one base away suggests this may be a read error. The chain carries TRBV28 and TRBJ1-2; TRBD1 aligns across 8 bases. CDR3 length equals 13 residues. Per germline, CDR1 MDHEN and CDR2 SYDVKM. In DNA form, the CDR3 reads TGTGCCAGCAGTTTAGCAGGGGGCGATGGCAACACCTTC. Amino acids: CASSLAGGDGNTF.

This clonotype has at least ten counts. The rearrangement uses TRBV12-3 or TRBV12-4 and TRBJ2-4; no clear D gene. V lost 1 base to trimming and J lost 0 bases, with 10 bases between them. CDR3 length: 16 amino acids. The CDR3 loop is CASSLVGTLAKNIQYF. The CDR3 DNA reads TGTGCCAGCAGTTTAGTAGGCACTTTAGCCAAAAACATTCAGTACTTC.

In this sample, this clonotype turned up a few times. The chain couples TRBV9 to TRBJ2-1; 13 bases map to TRBD2. Losses at the gene ends were 3 bases for V and 12 bases for J; bases not matched to a gene: 9. CDR1 SGDLS and CDR2 YYNGEE come from the germline V gene. The CDR3 runs to 15 residues. The CDR3 loop is CASSGQGLAGSGQFF. The CDR3 coding sequence is TGTGCCAGCAGCGGCCAGGGACTAGCGGGATCAGGGCAGTTCTTC.

Many counts were recorded for this clonotype. This sequence joins TRBV30 and TRBJ2-3, with 10 bases identical to TRBD2. V trimming: 2 bases; J trimming: 2 bases; junction bases outside the gene matches: 4. This CDR3 spans 15 amino acids. Germline V gene lookup returns CDR1 GTSNPN and CDR2 SVGIG (reference sequence). Written as DNA, the CDR3 is TGTGCCTGGAGTCTAGCGGGAGTCCCCACAGATACGCAGTATTTT. The encoded protein is CAWSLAGVPTDTQYF.

In the case of this clonotype: The junction and the germline gene differ at one end; a read error may be behind it. This chain joins TRBV10-3 and TRBJ2-4; 9 bases are shared with TRBD2. CDR3 length: 17 residues. CDR1 and CDR2 (germline): ENHRY, SYGVKD. The CDR3 bases are TGTGTCATCAGTGATAAGAGAGCGGGAGGTTTAAAAAACATTCAGTACTTC. This sequence encodes CVISDKRAGGLKNIQYF.

With respect to this clonotype: Germline and junction disagree at one end, which may indicate a read error. The rearrangement links TRBV6-1 to TRBJ2-7; a possible D gene is TRBD2 (5 bases). This CDR3 has 14 residues. Germline CDR1 and CDR2: MNHNS and SASEGT. Here the CDR3 reads CASRWTPQSSEQYF. CDR3 sequence (DNA): TGTGCCAGCAGGTGGACTCCACAGTCCTCCGAGCAGTACTTC.